The present T cell receptor beta chain was sequenced within a study of PD-L1 blockade in urothelial cancer. Study-level background: Of approximately 30 patients, about 24 were males with bladder-origin urothelial cancer.

Time point: pretreatment peripheral blood. Each PCR received spiked synthetic TCR analog templates. Measured with immunoSEQ multiplex PCR; TCRdb has only the in-frame clones, and not every one. The table records tens of thousands of clones, 85% of them present only once. The germline V gene has CDR1 GTSNPN and CDR2 SVGIG (reference sequence). The CDR3 is made up of 13 amino acids. Trimming removed 7 bases from V and 2 bases from J, with 14 bases in between. The sequence was collected from a man in his fifties or sixties with urothelial cancer. The sample in question was PBMCs, obtained around atezolizumab (anti-PD-L1) treatment. The rearrangement joins TRBV30 to TRBJ1-2; possible D gene TRBD1, 6 bases. CDR3 nucleotide sequence: TGTGCCTCGTCCCAGGGGTTAAACTATGGCTACACCTTC. Translating gives CASSQGLNYGYTF.